This T cell receptor (beta chain) was profiled in a study of blood T cell repertoires in COVID-19. As for the study in general: The United States, Italy and Spain supplied acute and convalescent COVID-19 samples. Sample material is recorded as cDNA or gDNA derived from T cells, B-cell-depleted T cells, or PBMCs.

The CDR3 totals 14 residues. V lost 2 bases and J lost 5, with 7 bases in between. Germline values: CDR1 ENHRY, CDR2 SYGVKD. In the original analysis: It was from reference gene primer amplification that nucleated cell counts were estimated. The repertoire was sequenced with immunoSEQ multiplex PCR; TCRdb's copy has only in-frame clones and lacks some. The V and J calls and clone size are taken from that table; D and trimming were inferred from the DNA. This table has 110,000 to 150,000 clones, 82% appearing once. Sequenced: peripheral blood. The chain uses TRBV10-3 and TRBJ1-6, with D possibly matching TRBD1 (6 bases). The TCR comes from a woman aged 80 or older with acute or convalescent COVID-19. CDR3 protein: CAISEGQNNSPLHF. CDR3 bases: TGTGCCATCAGTGAGGGACAGAATAATTCACCCCTCCACTTT.